This T cell receptor (beta chain) was sequenced for a study of T cells after yellow fever vaccination. The CDR3 is 15 residues long. The V end was cut by 5 bases, the J end by 4 bases, with 18 bases between. Per the germline V gene, CDR1 is DFQATT and CDR2 is SNEGSKA (reference sequence). As to this clonotype: Its antigen is unknown.

Whole-study findings and limits: Abundant clonotypes (contaminants from the bulk population) could be present in FACS-sorted repertoires.

Template switching with 5'RACE generated the TCR cDNA and added a universal primer site and UMIs. TCRdb recomputed calls from the 5' RACE reads with MiXCR, one row per CDR3 protein. The repertoire holds 100,000 to 150,000 distinct CDR3 sequences, with about 16% as singletons. This clonotype was sampled from a man aged 18 to 30 who received the YFV17D yellow fever vaccine. The sequencing here drew on CD8+ T cells sorted from PBMCs, taken 5 days after the yellow fever booster vaccination. The rearrangement links TRBV20-1 to TRBJ2-1; D perhaps matches TRBD1 (6 bases). This CDR3 is CSASDQQGAYNEQFF. CDR3 sequence (DNA): TGCAGTGCTTCAGACCAACAGGGTGCGTACAATGAGCAGTTCTTC.